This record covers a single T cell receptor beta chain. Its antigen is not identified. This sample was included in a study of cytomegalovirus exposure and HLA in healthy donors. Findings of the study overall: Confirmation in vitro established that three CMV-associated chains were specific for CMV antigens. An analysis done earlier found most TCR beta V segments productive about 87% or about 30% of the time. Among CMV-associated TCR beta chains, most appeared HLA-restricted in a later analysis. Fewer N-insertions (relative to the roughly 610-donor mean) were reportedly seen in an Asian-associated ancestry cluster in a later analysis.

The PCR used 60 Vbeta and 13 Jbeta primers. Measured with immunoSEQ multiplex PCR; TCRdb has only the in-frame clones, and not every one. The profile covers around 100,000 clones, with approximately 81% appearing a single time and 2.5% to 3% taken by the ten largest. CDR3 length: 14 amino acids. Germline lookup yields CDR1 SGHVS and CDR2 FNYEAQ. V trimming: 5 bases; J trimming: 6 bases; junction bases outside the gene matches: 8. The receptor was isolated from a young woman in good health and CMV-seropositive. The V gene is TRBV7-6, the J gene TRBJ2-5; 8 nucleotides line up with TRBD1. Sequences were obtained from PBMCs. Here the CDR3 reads CASSPRTGKQTQYF. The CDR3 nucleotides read TGTGCCAGCAGCCCTCGGACAGGGAAGCAGACCCAGTACTTC.